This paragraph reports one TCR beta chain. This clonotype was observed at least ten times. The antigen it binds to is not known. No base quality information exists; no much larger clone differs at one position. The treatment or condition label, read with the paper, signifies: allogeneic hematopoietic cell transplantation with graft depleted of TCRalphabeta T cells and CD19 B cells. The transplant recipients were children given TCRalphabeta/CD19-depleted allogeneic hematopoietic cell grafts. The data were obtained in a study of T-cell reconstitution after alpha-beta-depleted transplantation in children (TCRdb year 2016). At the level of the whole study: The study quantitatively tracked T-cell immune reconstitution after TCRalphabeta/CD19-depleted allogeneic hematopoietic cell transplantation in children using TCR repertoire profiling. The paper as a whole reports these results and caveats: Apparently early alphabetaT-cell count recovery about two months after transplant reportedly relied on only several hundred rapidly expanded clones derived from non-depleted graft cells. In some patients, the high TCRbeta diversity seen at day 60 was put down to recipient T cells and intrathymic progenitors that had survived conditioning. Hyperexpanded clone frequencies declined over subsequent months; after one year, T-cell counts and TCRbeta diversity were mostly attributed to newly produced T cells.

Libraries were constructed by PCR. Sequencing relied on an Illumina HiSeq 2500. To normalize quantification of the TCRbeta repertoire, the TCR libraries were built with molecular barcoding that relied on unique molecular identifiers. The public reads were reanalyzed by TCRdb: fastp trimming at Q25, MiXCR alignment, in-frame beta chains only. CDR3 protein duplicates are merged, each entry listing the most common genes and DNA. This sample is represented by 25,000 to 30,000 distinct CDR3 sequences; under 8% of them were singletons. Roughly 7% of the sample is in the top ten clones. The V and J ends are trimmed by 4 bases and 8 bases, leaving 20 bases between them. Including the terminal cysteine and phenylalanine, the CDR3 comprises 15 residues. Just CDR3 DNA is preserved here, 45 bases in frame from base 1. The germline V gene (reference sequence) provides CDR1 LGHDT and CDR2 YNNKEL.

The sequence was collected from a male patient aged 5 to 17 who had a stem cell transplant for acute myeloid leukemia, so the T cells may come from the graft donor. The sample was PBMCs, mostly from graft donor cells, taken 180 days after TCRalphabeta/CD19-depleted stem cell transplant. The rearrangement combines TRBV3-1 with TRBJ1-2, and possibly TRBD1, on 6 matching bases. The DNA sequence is TGTGCCAGCAGCCGGAATCTAGGGGGGGTCGGAGGCTACACCTTC. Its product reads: CASSRNLGGVGGYTF.